Each of the 14 T cell receptor beta chains below was sequenced from the same sample in a study of tumor and adjacent non-tumor tissue in lung cancer. This sample's RNA came from whole unsorted tissue. A modified ARM-PCR protocol with three rounds of nested PCR amplified TCRbeta. MiXCR, run by TCRdb on the multiplex PCR reads, gives a single entry per CDR3 protein. Counted here are 65,000 to 95,000 distinct CDR3 sequences, roughly 80% occurring once; the ten biggest clones make up about an eighth. The source material was lung tumor tissue. The receptors were sampled from a woman aged 50 to 65 with non-small cell lung cancer.

V gene TRBV28 combines with J gene TRBJ2-5, with 10 bases lining up with TRBD2. Looked up from germline, CDR1 is MDHEN and CDR2 is SYDVKM. This CDR3 comprises 15 residues. After removal of 9 bases from V and 11 bases from J, the junction contained 18 bases not matched to a gene. The CDR3 region has the DNA TGTGCCAGTGAGCTAGCGGGAGACACCAAGGGGACTCAGTACTTC. This gives the protein CASELAGDTKGTQYF. Drawing the rest from reference TRBV28 and TRBJ2-5, the complete variable domain is DVKVTQSSRYLVKRTGEKVFLECVQDMDHENMFWYRQDPGLGLRLIYFSYDVKMKEKGDIPEGYSVSREKKERFSLILESASTNQTSMYLCASELAGDTKGTQYFGPGTRLLVL.

With regard to this clonotype: The CDR3 does not end in the conserved phenylalanine or tryptophan, so this is likely a read error. This rearrangement joins TRBV20-1 to TRBJ2-1; D not certain. This CDR3 is built from 13 residues. Germline CDR1 is DFQATT and CDR2 is SNEGSKA (reference sequence). V was shortened by 3 bases and J by 10 bases, with 16 bases between the two germline ends. The CDR3 loop reads CSASVDPTTEQFL. CDR3 nucleotides: TGCAGTGCTAGTGTCGACCCGACAACAGAGCAGTTCCTC.

This clonotype occurred many times. The chain joins TRBV5-6 to TRBJ1-4, with D maybe TRBD1 (6 bases). The CDR3 is made up of 16 amino acids. Germline-derived CDR1 and CDR2 are SGHDT and YYEEEE. The V end was cut by 1 base, the J end by 0 bases, with 10 bases between. This chain's CDR3 is CASSLTGLATNEKLFF. In nucleotides, the CDR3 is TGTGCCAGCAGCTTGACAGGGCTCGCAACTAATGAAAAACTGTTTTTT.

Turning to this clonotype: One junction end disagrees with the germline gene, perhaps due to a read error. The chain uses TRBV4-3 and TRBJ2-2; TRBD1 matches at 8 bases. The CDR3 spans 17 residues. The germline CDR1 and CDR2 sequences are LGHNA and YSLEER. In nucleotides, the CDR3 is TGCGCCAGCAGCCCGCAATGGACAGGGCAATTAACCGGGGAGCTGTCTTTT. It yields the protein CASSPQWTGQLTGELSF.

This clonotype was seen more than once but under ten times. A much larger clone is a single base away; this may be a read error. The rearrangement links TRBV4-1 to TRBJ2-7; 9 nucleotides align to TRBD2. Germline V gene sequence: CDR1 MGHRA, CDR2 YSYEKL. CDR3 length equals 15 residues. CDR3 amino acids: CVSSQRLAESYEQYF. The CDR3 nucleotides are TGCGTCAGCAGCCAAAGACTAGCGGAGTCCTACGAGCAGTACTTC.

The chain couples TRBV20-1 to TRBJ2-7; 16 positions match TRBD2. This CDR3 spans 19 amino acids. J gave up 1 base and V 2 bases, and 11 bases lay outside the gene matches. Germline V CDR1 and CDR2: DFQATT, SNEGSKA (reference sequence). Here the CDR3 reads CSARNYRGLAGGLSYEQYF. Written as DNA, the CDR3 is TGCAGTGCTAGAAACTATCGGGGACTAGCGGGAGGGCTGTCCTACGAGCAGTACTTC.

The table lists this clonotype with a count of one. Since no conserved phenylalanine or tryptophan closes the CDR3, a read error is the likely cause. This chain links TRBV5-6 with TRBJ2-7; possibly TRBD1 for D (5 bases). The CDR3 sequence is 14 residues long. Germline loops: CDR1 SGHDT, CDR2 YYEEEE. The CDR3, as DNA: TGTGCGAGCAGCTTGGCTGGGGCCCCCTACGAGCAGTACTTA. Amino acids: CASSLAGAPYEQYL.

With regard to this clonotype: This CDR3 fails to terminate in the conserved phenylalanine or tryptophan, so it likely reflects a read error. V is TRBV11-2 and J is TRBJ2-1, with D perhaps matching TRBD1 (6 bases). The CDR3 totals 12 residues. CDR1 and CDR2 (germline): SGHAT, FQNNGV. The V and J ends lost 7 bases and 11 bases respectively, with 15 bases between them. This chain's CDR3 is CASNLGHYQQFS. CDR3 sequence (DNA): TGTGCCAGCAATTTGGGACACTACCAGCAGTTCTCC.

This clonotype was found many times. The CDR3 sequence is CASSLLGTGYNEQFF. CDR3 in DNA: TGTGCCAGCAGCTTGTTAGGGACAGGATACAATGAGCAGTTCTTC. The chain joins TRBV5-5 to TRBJ2-1; TRBD1 aligns across 8 bases. V lost 1 base and J lost 4; bases outside the gene matches: 4. The germline CDR1 and CDR2 sequences are SGHKS and YYEKEE (reference sequence). The CDR3 is made up of 15 amino acids.

A remark on this clonotype: Sequence at one end of the junction differs from germline and may be a read error. The chain carries TRBV11-2 and TRBJ2-1, with 8 bases fitting TRBD2. The CDR3 is 15 amino acids. CDR1 SGHAT and CDR2 FQNNGV come from the germline V gene. The CDR3 nucleotides read TGTGCCAACAGCCGGGGACTAGTTATGAGCAATGAGCAGTTCTTC. This codes for CANSRGLVMSNEQFF.

Remarks on this clonotype: The conserved final phenylalanine or tryptophan is absent from the CDR3, which likely points to a read error. The DNA is omitted, as the CDR3 cannot be located on it reliably, and the CDR3 follows TCRdb's listing. The CDR3 sequence: CASSSPGAGEKVYEQFI. The genes are TRBV7-9 and TRBJ2-1; the DNA was not used to check the table's D call, TRBD1. Germline loops: CDR1 SEHNR, CDR2 FQNEAQ (reference sequence). The CDR3 spans 17 amino acids, including both terminal residues.

Notes on this clonotype: Because the CDR3 is missing its conserved closing phenylalanine or tryptophan, this is likely a read error. This chain connects TRBV6-2 or TRBV6-3 to TRBJ2-3; TRBD2 matches at 9 bases. The CDR3 contains 19 residues. The V and J ends lost 6 bases and 2 bases, in that order; junction bases with no gene match: 18. CDR1 and CDR2 (germline): MNHEY, SVGEGT. The CDR3 loop reads CASRLSPSISGRVTDTQYV. CDR3 in DNA: TGTGCCAGCAGACTCTCTCCTTCTATTAGCGGGAGAGTCACAGATACGCAGTATGTT.

As concerns this clonotype: The germline gene is not matched at one end of the junction; a read error may be the cause. V is TRBV14 and J is TRBJ2-7; D might be TRBD1 (5 bases). The germline gives CDR1 SGHDN, CDR2 FVKESK. This CDR3 is 17 amino acids long. CDR3 protein: CASSQDHRIENVYEQYF. CDR3 nucleotides: TGTGCCAGTAGCCAAGATCACAGGATCGAAAATGTTTACGAGCAGTACTTC.

As for this clonotype: An end of the junction differs from the germline gene, which may be a read error. The chain has TRBV19 and TRBJ1-1, with D unresolved. There are 14 residues in the CDR3. Germline values: CDR1 LNHDA, CDR2 SQIVND (reference sequence). For the CDR3, the DNA is TGTGCCAGTAGTATTGGCAAGGGTAACACTGAAACTTTCTTT. Amino acids: CASSIGKGNTETFF.